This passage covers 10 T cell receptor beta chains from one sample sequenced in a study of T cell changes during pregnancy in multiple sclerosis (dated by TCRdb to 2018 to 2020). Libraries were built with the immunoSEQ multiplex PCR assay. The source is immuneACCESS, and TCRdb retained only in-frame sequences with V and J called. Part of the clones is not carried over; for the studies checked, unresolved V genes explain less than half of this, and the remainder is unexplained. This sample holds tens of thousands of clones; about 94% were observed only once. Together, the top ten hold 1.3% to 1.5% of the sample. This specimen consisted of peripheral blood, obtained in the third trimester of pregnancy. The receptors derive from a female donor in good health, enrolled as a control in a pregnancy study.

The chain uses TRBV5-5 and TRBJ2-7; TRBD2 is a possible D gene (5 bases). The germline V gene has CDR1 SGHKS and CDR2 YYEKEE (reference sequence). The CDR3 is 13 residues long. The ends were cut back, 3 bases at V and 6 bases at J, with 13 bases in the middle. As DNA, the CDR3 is TGTGCCAGCAGCTCTGGAGGTGTCGGCGAGCAGTACTTC. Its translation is CASSSGGVGEQYF.

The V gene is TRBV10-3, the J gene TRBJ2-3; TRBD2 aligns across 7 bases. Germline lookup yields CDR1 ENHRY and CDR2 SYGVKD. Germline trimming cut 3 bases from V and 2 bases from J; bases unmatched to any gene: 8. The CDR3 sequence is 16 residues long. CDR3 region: CAISEMGEGYTDTQYF. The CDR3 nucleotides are TGTGCCATCAGTGAAATGGGGGAGGGATACACAGATACGCAGTATTTT.

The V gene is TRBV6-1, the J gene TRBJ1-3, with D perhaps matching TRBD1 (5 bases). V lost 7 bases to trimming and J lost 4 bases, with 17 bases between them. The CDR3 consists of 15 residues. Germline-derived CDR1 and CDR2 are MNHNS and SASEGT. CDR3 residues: CASTRRNRGGNTIYF. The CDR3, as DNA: TGTGCCAGCACGCGCCGAAATAGGGGCGGAAACACCATATATTTT.

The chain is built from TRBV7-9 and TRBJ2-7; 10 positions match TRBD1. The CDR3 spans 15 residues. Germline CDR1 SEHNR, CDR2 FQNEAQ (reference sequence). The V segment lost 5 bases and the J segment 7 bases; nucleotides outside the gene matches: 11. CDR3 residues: CASSPAGTGDREQYF. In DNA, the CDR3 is TGTGCCAGCAGCCCCGCCGGGACAGGGGATCGGGAGCAGTACTTC.

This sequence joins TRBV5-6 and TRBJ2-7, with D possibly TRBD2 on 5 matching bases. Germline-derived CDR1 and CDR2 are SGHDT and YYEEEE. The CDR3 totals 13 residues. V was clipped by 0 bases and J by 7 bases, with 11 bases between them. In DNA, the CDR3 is TGTGCCAGCAGCTTGGAGAGGGAAGGGGAGCAGTACTTC. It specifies CASSLEREGEQYF. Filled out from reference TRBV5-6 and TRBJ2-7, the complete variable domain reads DAGVTQSPTHLIKTRGQQVTLRCSPKSGHDTVSWYQQALGQGPQFIFQYYEEEERQRGNFPDRFSGHQFPNYSSELNVNALLLGDSALYLCASSLEREGEQYFGPGTRLTVT.

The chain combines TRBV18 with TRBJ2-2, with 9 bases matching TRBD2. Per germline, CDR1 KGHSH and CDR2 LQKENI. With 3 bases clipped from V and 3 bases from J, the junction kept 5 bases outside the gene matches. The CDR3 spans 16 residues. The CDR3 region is CASSPIAGVDTGELFF. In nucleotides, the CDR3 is TGTGCCAGCTCACCCATAGCGGGAGTTGACACCGGGGAGCTGTTTTTT.

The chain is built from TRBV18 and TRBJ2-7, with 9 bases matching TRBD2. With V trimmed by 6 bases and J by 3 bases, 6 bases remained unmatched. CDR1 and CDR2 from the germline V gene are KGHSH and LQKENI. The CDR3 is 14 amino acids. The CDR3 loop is CASSSGSRNYEQYF. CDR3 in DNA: TGTGCCAGCTCTAGCGGGAGCCGTAACTACGAGCAGTACTTC.

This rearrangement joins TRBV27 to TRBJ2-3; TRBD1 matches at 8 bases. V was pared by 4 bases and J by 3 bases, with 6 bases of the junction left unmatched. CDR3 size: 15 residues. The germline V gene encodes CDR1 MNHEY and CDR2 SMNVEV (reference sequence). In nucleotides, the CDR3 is TGTGCCAGCAGTTCCCGGGACAGGTATACAGATACGCAGTATTTT. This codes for CASSSRDRYTDTQYF.

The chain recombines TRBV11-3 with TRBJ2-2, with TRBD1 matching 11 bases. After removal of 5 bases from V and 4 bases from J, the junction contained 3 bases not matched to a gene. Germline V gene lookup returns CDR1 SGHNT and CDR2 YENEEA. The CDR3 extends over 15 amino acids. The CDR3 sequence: CASSGDRGVTGELFF. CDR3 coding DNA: TGTGCCAGCAGCGGGGACAGGGGGGTCACCGGGGAGCTGTTTTTT.

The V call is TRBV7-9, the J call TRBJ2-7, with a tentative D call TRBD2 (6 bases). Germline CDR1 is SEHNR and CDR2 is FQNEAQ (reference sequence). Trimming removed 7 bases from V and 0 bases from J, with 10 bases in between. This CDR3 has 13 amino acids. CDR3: CASTGVNSYEQYF. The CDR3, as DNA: TGTGCCAGCACGGGAGTCAACTCCTACGAGCAGTACTTC. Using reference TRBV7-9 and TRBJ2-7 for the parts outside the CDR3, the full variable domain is DTGVSQNPRHKITKRGQNVTFRCDPISEHNRLYWYRQTLGQGPEFLTYFQNEAQLEKSRLLSDRFSAERPKGSFSTLEIQRTEQGDSAMYLCASTGVNSYEQYFGPGTRLTVT.